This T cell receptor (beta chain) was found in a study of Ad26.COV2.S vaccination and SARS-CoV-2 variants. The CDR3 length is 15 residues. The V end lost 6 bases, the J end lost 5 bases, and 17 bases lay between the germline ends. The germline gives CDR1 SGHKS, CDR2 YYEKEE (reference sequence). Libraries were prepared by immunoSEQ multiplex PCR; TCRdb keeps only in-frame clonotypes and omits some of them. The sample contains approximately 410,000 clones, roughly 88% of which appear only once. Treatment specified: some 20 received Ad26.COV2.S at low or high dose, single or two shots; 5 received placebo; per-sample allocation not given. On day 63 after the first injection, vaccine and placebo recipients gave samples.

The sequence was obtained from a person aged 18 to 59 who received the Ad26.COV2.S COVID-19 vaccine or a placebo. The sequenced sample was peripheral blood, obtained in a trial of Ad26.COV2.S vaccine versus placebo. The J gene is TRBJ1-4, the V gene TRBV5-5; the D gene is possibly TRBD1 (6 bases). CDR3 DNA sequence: TGTGCCAGCACCCCTGGGGGCCTACAGAATGAAAAACTGTTTTTT. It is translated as CASTPGGLQNEKLFF.